This passage covers 29 T cell receptor beta chains from one sample sequenced in a study of PD-L1 blockade in urothelial cancer. The time point: pretreatment peripheral blood. Only in-frame clones appear in the TCRdb table, and some are missing; sequencing was by immunoSEQ multiplex PCR. Among 70,000 or so clones listed, 90% were seen once. Sequences were derived from PBMCs, sampled around atezolizumab (anti-PD-L1) treatment. The receptors shown here come from a man aged 65 to 79 with urothelial cancer.

Comments on this clone: Sequence at one end of the junction differs from germline and may be a read error. V is TRBV9 and J is TRBJ2-2, with 8 bases identical to TRBD2. CDR1 SGDLS and CDR2 YYNGEE come from the germline V gene. The CDR3 is 13 amino acids. CDR3 sequence: CASSGTLNGELFF. CDR3 in DNA: TGTGCCAGTAGCGGGACTTTGAACGGGGAGCTGTTTTTT.

The J gene is TRBJ2-1, the V gene TRBV27, with a tentative D call TRBD2 (6 bases). The length of the CDR3 is 15 residues. Germline values: CDR1 MNHEY, CDR2 SMNVEV (reference sequence). V dropped 7 bases and J dropped 6 bases, with 19 bases sitting between them. This CDR3 reads CASKRGVAAGNEQFF. CDR3 in DNA: TGTGCCAGCAAACGGGGCGTAGCGGCTGGCAATGAGCAGTTCTTC.

The chain is built from TRBV5-4 and TRBJ2-7; D is possibly TRBD1 (6 bases). V was trimmed by 4 bases and J by 3 bases, leaving 17 bases between them. The CDR3 spans 15 residues. CDR1 SGHNT and CDR2 YYREEE come from the germline V gene (reference sequence). The CDR3 is CASSLQGALGYEQYF. CDR3 in DNA: TGTGCCAGCAGCCTACAGGGCGCCTTGGGCTACGAGCAGTACTTC.

Notes on this clone: Compared with germline, one end of the junction differs, possibly owing to a read error. The chain combines TRBV11-3 with TRBJ2-7, with 7 bases matching TRBD1. The CDR3 runs 11 residues. Germline V gives CDR1 SGHNT, CDR2 YENEEA. Here the CDR3 DNA reads TGTGCCAGCAGCTCTACTACAGGGGAAAGGTTC. It is translated as CASSSTTGERF. The full variable domain, completed using reference TRBV11-3 and TRBJ2-7, is EAGVVQSPRYKIIEKKQPVAFWCNPISGHNTLYWYLQNLGQGPELLIRYENEEAVDDSQLPKDRFSAERLKGVDSTLKIQPAELGDSAVYLCASSSTTGERFGPGTRLTVT.

This chain links TRBV7-2 with TRBJ1-2, with 9 bases that match TRBD1. The CDR3 spans 13 residues. From germline, CDR1 is SGHTA and CDR2 FQGNSA. The V gene end was trimmed by 8 bases and the J gene end by 8 bases; junction bases not matched to a gene: 9. The CDR3 is CASRRTGALGYTF. The DNA of the CDR3 is TGTGCCAGCCGCCGGACAGGGGCCCTAGGCTACACCTTC.

This clone was seen only once. This CDR3 is CASSASGTSEQFF. As DNA, the CDR3 is TGTGCCAGCAGCGCCTCCGGGACTAGTGAGCAGTTCTTC. This chain joins TRBV2 and TRBJ2-1; 8 bases align to TRBD2. The CDR3 is 13 amino acids. V lost 6 bases and J lost 9; bases outside the gene matches: 7. The germline V gene has CDR1 SNHLY and CDR2 FYNNEI.

This clone was found a few times. This sequence joins TRBV29-1 and TRBJ1-1; tentative D call: TRBD1 (6 bases). The CDR3 covers 13 residues. In germline, CDR1 is SQVTM, CDR2 ANQGSEA. Trimming pared 0 bases from V and 5 bases from J, leaving 10 bases between. The CDR3 here is CSVEETGRTEAFF. DNA for the CDR3: TGCAGCGTTGAAGAAACAGGGAGAACTGAAGCTTTCTTT.

The V and J genes are TRBV27 and TRBJ1-1; weak D call: TRBD1 (6 bases). Per the germline V gene, CDR1 is MNHEY and CDR2 is SMNVEV (reference sequence). The CDR3 spans 13 residues. V lost 0 bases and J lost 11, with 13 bases in between. CDR3 sequence: CASSLSGDTGAFF. The CDR3 DNA sequence: TGTGCCAGCAGTTTATCGGGGGACACTGGGGCTTTCTTT.

The CDR3 DNA follows: TGTGCCAGCTCAGGGGTAGGGAACACTGAAGCTTTCTTT. It specifies CASSGVGNTEAFF. This chain links TRBV2 with TRBJ1-1; D is perhaps TRBD1 (6 bases). The CDR3 length is 13 residues. V lost 8 bases and J 1 base, leaving 11 bases between the germline ends. CDR1 and CDR2 (germline): SNHLY, FYNNEI.

The chain has TRBV7-3 and TRBJ2-3, with 8 bases that match TRBD2. CDR1 is SGHTA, CDR2 FQGTGA, per germline. CDR3 length: 14 residues. J was trimmed by 4 bases and V by 5 bases; bases with no gene match: 5. This CDR3 reads CASSEGLVADTQYF. The CDR3 DNA sequence: TGTGCCAGCAGCGAGGGACTAGTGGCAGATACGCAGTATTTT.

A word on this clone: The junction does not match germline at one end; this may be a read error. The rearrangement uses TRBV2 and TRBJ2-7; the D is unclear. There are 14 residues in the CDR3. CDR1 is SNHLY and CDR2 is FYNNEI in the germline V gene. The CDR3 loop is CASSQAGDPRLQYF. In DNA, the CDR3 is TGTGCCAGCAGTCAAGCAGGCGATCCTAGACTGCAGTACTTC.

The genes are TRBV6-5 and TRBJ2-7; D is possibly TRBD1 (6 bases). The ends were cut back, 7 bases at V and 4 bases at J, with 11 bases in the middle. Germline assignment: CDR1 MNHEY and CDR2 SVGAGI. This CDR3 region has 12 residues. The CDR3 DNA sequence: TGTGCCAGCACAGACAGGACGTACGAGCAGTACTTC. Translating it yields CASTDRTYEQYF.

This rearrangement joins TRBV5-1 to TRBJ1-4; no clear D. V lost 0 bases and J lost 8, with 17 bases in between. Germline assignment: CDR1 SGHRS and CDR2 YFSETQ. This CDR3 spans 16 amino acids. CDR3 sequence (DNA): TGCGCCAGCAGCTTGGGAGGTTCACGCCTTAGAGAAAAACTGTTTTTT. Encoded protein: CASSLGGSRLREKLFF.

V usage is TRBV7-2 and J usage is TRBJ2-7; TRBD1 matches 8 bases. The CDR3 sequence is 15 residues long. V shed 3 bases and J 3 bases; nucleotides not matched to a gene: 7. Germline lookup yields CDR1 SGHTA and CDR2 FQGNSA. The CDR3 region has the DNA TGTGCCAGCAGCTTTAAGACAGGGGCCTTCTACGAGCAGTACTTC. It yields the protein CASSFKTGAFYEQYF. The complete variable domain, with remaining parts taken from reference TRBV7-2 and TRBJ2-7, reads GAGVSQSPSNKVTEKGKDVELRCDPISGHTALYWYRQSLGQGLEFLIYFQGNSAPDKSGLPSDRFSAERTGGSVSTLTIQRTQQEDSAVYLCASSFKTGAFYEQYFGPGTRLTVT.

V is TRBV14 and J is TRBJ2-5, with unresolved D. Germline V lookup: CDR1 SGHDN, CDR2 FVKESK. The CDR3 extends over 18 amino acids. Between the trimmed V and J ends, which lost 4 bases and 5 bases, there was a span of 26 bases. The DNA for the CDR3 is TGTGCCAGCAGCCCAATTACTACGTCGACGCGGAGCAAGGAGACCCAGTACTTC. It specifies CASSPITTSTRSKETQYF.

This clone was detected only a few times. This chain links TRBV15 with TRBJ2-1, with 9 nucleotides matching TRBD1. The CDR3 loop spans 16 amino acids. The germline V gene encodes CDR1 LNHNV and CDR2 YYDKDF (reference sequence). V gave up 5 bases and J gave up 5 bases; unmatched junction bases: 10. CDR3 sequence (DNA): TGTGCCACCAGCGGGGGACCTAGGGACAGGGACAATGAGCAGTTCTTC. Protein sequence: CATSGGPRDRDNEQFF.

Only one count was recorded for this clone. The chain uses TRBV14 and TRBJ1-1; 7 nucleotides align to TRBD1. CDR3 length equals 13 residues. Germline V CDR1 and CDR2: SGHDN, FVKESK. Trimming at V came to 5 bases and at J to 3 bases, leaving 3 bases not matched to a gene. The DNA of the CDR3 is TGTGCCAGCAGCGCACAGGGGTACACTGAAGCTTTCTTT. It is translated as CASSAQGYTEAFF.

The chain recombines TRBV27 with TRBJ2-3, with D possibly TRBD2 on 5 matching bases. In germline, CDR1 is MNHEY, CDR2 SMNVEV (reference sequence). The V end was cut by 2 bases, the J end by 5 bases, with 8 bases between. The CDR3 totals 13 residues. The CDR3 coding sequence is TGTGCCAGCAGTTTACTAGCAGGAGATACGCAGTATTTT. It yields the protein CASSLLAGDTQYF.

The chain has TRBV2 and TRBJ2-1; 12 nucleotides line up with TRBD2. The CDR3 consists of 15 residues. Per germline, CDR1 SNHLY and CDR2 FYNNEI. Trimming removed 3 bases from V and 6 bases from J; junction bases left unmatched: 3. The CDR3, as DNA: TGTGCCAGCAGTGACCGACTAGCGGGAGTCAATGAGCAGTTCTTC. Amino acid sequence: CASSDRLAGVNEQFF.

This rearrangement joins TRBV6-5 to TRBJ1-2; D uncertain. Trimming shortened V by 7 bases and J by 0 bases, and 12 bases separated the two germline ends. Germline CDR1 reads MNHEY; CDR2 reads SVGAGI. CDR3 size: 14 residues. The CDR3 sequence is CASTSLTSNYGYTF. The CDR3 DNA reads TGTGCCAGCACCTCCCTGACATCTAACTATGGCTACACCTTC.

The V gene is TRBV4-1, the J gene TRBJ1-2; TRBD1 matches at 10 bases. This CDR3 comprises 14 residues. The V gene's germline CDR1 is MGHRA and CDR2 YSYEKL. V shed 2 bases, J shed 6 bases, and the junction held 3 bases outside the gene matches. Written as DNA, the CDR3 is TGCGCCAGCAGCCAAACGACAGGGGGCCATGGCTACACCTTC. As protein: CASSQTTGGHGYTF.

The chain links TRBV7-9 to TRBJ2-6; 7 bases are a match to TRBD1. CDR3 size: 17 residues. Trimming took 2 bases from V and 4 from J; bases not matched to a gene: 8. CDR1 and CDR2 (germline): SEHNR, FQNEAQ (reference sequence). CDR3 DNA sequence: TGTGCCAGCAGCTTAAACAGGGGCCTAAGGGGGGCCAACGTCCTGACTTTC. Protein: CASSLNRGLRGANVLTF.

The chain combines TRBV6-5 with TRBJ2-2, with no clear D. With 0 bases removed from V and 1 base from J, the gap between germline ends came to 6 bases. This CDR3 is built from 15 residues. Germline V lookup: CDR1 MNHEY, CDR2 SVGAGI. CDR3 region: CASSYSPGNTGELFF. The CDR3 nucleotides are TGTGCCAGCAGTTACTCCCCAGGGAACACCGGGGAGCTGTTTTTT.

The chain has TRBV5-5 and TRBJ1-1, with D maybe TRBD1 (5 bases). The V gene's germline CDR1 is SGHKS and CDR2 YYEKEE (reference sequence). The CDR3 consists of 13 residues. Trimming left V 0 bases short and J 3 bases short, with 6 bases between. CDR3 DNA sequence: TGTGCCAGCAGCTTGGCCAGGGACACTGAAGCTTTCTTT. It codes for CASSLARDTEAFF.

This chain uses TRBV15 with TRBJ1-5, with D possibly TRBD1 on 6 matching bases. Trimming removed 1 base from V and 9 bases from J, with 13 bases in between. Looked up from germline, CDR1 is LNHNV and CDR2 is YYDKDF (reference sequence). CDR3 length: 14 residues. The DNA of the CDR3 is TGTGCCACCAGCAGAGGGGAGCAGGGGTTGCCCCAGCATTTT. This translates into CATSRGEQGLPQHF.

J is TRBJ2-7 and V is TRBV2; 7 bases line up with TRBD2. The CDR3 consists of 13 residues. V dropped 7 bases and J dropped 7; count of bases not matched to a gene: 10. Germline CDR1 is SNHLY and CDR2 is FYNNEI. The CDR3 DNA follows: TGTGCCAGCAAAGAGGGAGGGCCGTCAGAGCAGTACTTC. Protein: CASKEGGPSEQYF.

The chain combines TRBV19 with TRBJ2-1; TRBD2 matches 8 bases. V lost 6 bases, J lost 3 bases, and 4 bases stayed unmatched. The CDR3 loop spans 14 amino acids. Germline V gene data show CDR1 as LNHDA and CDR2 as SQIVND (reference sequence). The CDR3 sequence: CASRREGLYNEQFF. In DNA form, the CDR3 reads TGTGCCAGTAGACGGGAGGGCCTCTACAATGAGCAGTTCTTC.

The chain recombines TRBV4-1 with TRBJ2-3; maybe TRBD2 (5 bases). Trimming cost V 2 bases and J 0 bases, with 9 bases left between them. CDR1 is MGHRA, CDR2 YSYEKL, per germline. The CDR3 loop spans 15 amino acids. This CDR3 reads CASSQPGGSTDTQYF. In DNA form, the CDR3 reads TGCGCCAGCAGCCAACCTGGCGGGAGCACAGATACGCAGTATTTT.

The chain has TRBV5-1 and TRBJ2-3, with D possibly matching TRBD2 (6 bases). V was cut by 0 bases and J by 5 bases, with 13 bases left in between. From germline, CDR1 is SGHRS and CDR2 YFSETQ. This CDR3 spans 15 amino acids. CDR3 region: CASSLDGRGLDTQYF. CDR3 sequence (DNA): TGCGCCAGCAGCTTGGACGGGCGGGGCCTAGATACGCAGTATTTT.